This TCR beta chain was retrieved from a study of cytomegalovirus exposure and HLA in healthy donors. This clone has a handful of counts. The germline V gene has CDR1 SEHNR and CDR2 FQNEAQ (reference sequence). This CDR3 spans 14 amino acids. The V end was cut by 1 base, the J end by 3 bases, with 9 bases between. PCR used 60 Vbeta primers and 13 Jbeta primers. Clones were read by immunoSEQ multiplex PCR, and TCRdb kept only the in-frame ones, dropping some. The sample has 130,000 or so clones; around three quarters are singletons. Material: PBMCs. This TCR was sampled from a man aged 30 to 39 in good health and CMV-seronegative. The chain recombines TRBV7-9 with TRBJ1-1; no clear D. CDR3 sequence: CASSLVLSYTEAFF. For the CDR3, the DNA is TGTGCCAGCAGCTTAGTATTAAGCTACACTGAAGCTTTCTTT.